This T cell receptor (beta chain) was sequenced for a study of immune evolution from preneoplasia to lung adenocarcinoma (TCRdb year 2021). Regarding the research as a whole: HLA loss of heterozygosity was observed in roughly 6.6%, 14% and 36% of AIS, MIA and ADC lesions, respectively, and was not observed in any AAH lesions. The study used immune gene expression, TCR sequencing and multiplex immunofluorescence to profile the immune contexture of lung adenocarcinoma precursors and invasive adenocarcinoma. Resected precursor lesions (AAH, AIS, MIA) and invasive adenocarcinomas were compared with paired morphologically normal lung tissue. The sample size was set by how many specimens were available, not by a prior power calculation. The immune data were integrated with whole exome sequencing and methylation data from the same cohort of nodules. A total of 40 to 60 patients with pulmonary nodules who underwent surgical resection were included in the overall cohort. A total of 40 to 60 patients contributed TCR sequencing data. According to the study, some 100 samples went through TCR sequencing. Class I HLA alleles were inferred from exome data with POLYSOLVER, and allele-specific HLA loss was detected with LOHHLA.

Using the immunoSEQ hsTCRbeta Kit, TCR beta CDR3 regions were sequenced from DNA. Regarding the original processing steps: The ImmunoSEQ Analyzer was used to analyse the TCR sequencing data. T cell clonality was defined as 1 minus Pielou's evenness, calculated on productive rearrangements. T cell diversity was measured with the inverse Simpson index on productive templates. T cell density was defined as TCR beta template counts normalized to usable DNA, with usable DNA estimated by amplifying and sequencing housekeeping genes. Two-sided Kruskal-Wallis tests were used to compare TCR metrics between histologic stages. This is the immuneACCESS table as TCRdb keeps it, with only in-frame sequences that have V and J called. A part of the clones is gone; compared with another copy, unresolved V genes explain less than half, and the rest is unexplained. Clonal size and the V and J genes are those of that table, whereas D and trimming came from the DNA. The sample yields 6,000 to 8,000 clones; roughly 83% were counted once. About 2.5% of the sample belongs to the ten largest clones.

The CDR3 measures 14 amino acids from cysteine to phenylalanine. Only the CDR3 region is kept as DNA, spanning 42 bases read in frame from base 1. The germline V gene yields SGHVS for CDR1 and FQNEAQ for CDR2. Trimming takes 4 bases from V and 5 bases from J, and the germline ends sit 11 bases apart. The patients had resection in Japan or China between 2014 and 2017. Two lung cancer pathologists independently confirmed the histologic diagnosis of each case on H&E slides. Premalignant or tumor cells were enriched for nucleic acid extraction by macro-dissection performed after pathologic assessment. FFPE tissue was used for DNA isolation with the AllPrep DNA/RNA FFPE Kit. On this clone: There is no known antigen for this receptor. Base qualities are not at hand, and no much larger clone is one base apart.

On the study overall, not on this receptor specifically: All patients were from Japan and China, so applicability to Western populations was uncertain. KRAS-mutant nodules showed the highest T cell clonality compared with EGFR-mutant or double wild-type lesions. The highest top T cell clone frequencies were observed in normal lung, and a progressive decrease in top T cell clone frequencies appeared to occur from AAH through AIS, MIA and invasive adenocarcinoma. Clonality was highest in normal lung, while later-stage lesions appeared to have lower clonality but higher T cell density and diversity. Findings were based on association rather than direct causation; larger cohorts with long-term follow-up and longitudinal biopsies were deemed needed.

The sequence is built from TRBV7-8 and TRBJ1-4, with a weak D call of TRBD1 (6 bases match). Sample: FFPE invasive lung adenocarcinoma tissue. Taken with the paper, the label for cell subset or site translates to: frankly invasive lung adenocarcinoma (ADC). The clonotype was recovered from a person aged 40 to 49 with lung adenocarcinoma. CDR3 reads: CASSSGQRNEKLFF. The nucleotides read TGTGCCAGCAGCTCGGGACAAAGGAATGAAAAACTGTTTTTT.